This T cell receptor (beta chain) is drawn from a study of memory CD4+ T cells and cytomegalovirus serostatus. In regard to this clone: Antigen: not known.

The authors' processing: Out-of-frame sequences were removed, leaving roughly 2,200,000 distinct TCRbeta sequences. TCRdb's copy holds only in-frame clones and misses some; the assay was immunoSEQ multiplex PCR. The V and J calls and the clone size are those of that table, but D and trimming were determined from the DNA. The sample consists of under 55,000 clones, about 83% of them appearing once. Study findings and constraints: About 40% of the roughly 150 known CMV-associated TCRbeta sequences appeared in CD4+ memory. The CMV-associated TCR signature appears largely within the CD4+ memory repertoire.

The sort gate was single viable CD3+CD4+CD8-CD45RO+ cells for memory CD4+ T cells. Positive selection with CD4 microbeads enriched total CD4+ T cells. This CDR3 contains 13 residues. Germline V gene sequence: CDR1 SGHTA, CDR2 FQGTGA. V was clipped by 0 bases and J by 5 bases, with 5 bases between them. The chain couples TRBV7-3 to TRBJ2-1, with no clear D. The sample comprised memory CD4+ T cells from blood. This clonotype originated in an adult in good health and CMV-seropositive. The CDR3 DNA sequence: TGTGCCAGCAGCTTAACGTCGGACAATGAGCAGTTCTTC. It yields the protein CASSLTSDNEQFF.